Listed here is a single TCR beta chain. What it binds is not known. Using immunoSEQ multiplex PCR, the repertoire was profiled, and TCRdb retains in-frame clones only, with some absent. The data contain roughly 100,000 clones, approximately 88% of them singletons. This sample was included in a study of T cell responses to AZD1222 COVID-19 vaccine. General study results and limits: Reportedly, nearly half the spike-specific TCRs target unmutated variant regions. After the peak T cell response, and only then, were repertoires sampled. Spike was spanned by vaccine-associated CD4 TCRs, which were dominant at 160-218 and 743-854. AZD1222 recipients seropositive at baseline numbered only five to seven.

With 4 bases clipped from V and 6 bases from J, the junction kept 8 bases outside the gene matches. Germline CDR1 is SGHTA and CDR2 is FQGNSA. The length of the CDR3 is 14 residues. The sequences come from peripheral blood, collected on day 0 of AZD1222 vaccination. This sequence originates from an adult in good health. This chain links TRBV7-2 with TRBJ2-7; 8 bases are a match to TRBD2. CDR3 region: CASSSDRLATEQYF. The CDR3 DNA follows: TGTGCCAGCAGCTCCGACCGACTAGCGACCGAGCAGTACTTC.